This TCR beta chain comes out of a study of T cells in Graves' hyperthyroidism and ophthalmopathy (dated by TCRdb to between 2018 and 2021). Regarding the study in general: Peripheral blood was sampled at the time of initial diagnosis, prior to any treatment. To identify TCR V-J signatures that set the groups apart, the researchers used a discovery cohort of about a hundred patients, made up of some 41 with Graves' ophthalmopathy and 57 with stable Graves' hyperthyroidism. Prospective prediction of ophthalmopathy was tested in an independent validation cohort consisting of 18 to 20 hyperthyroidism patients and some 15 patients who later progressed to ophthalmopathy. The approximately 100 discovery patients were divided at random into training and test sets in a 7:3 ratio. Thyroid tissue and blood T-cell repertoires from about six Graves' hyperthyroidism patients were also compared in the study. Following sampling, methimazole starting at 30 mg daily was given to hyperthyroidism patients, and high-dose intravenous methylprednisolone was given to ophthalmopathy patients. The paper describes TCR Vbeta CDR3 sequencing of more than 120 peripheral blood samples, made up of 43 ophthalmopathy patients, 70 to 80 hyperthyroidism patients and 17 progressor patients. Points the paper makes about the study in general: During validation, the model predicted progression to ophthalmopathy a median of about 6.3 months ahead of onset, with around 71% sensitivity and less than 85% specificity. Ophthalmopathy was separated from stable hyperthyroidism by a 13 V-J signature model, with over 85% sensitivity and just over 81% specificity obtained in cross-validation and 80%/75% obtained in testing. Sample size was not statistically predetermined, and investigators were not blinded to group allocation. Most expanded thyroid clonotypes (frequency above 0.001) were also detected in blood, a finding suggesting that blood repertoires may reflect thyroid immune responses.

The TCR beta CDR3 regions were amplified from RNA transcripts. For the first round of RT-PCR on the TCR CDR3, the HTBI primer set was used together with the Qiagen OneStep RT-PCR kit. Libraries were constructed in a second round of multiplex PCR, after which size selection and purification were carried out. Sequencing of the libraries was done on an Illumina HiSeq2000 using paired-end 100 bp reads. The authors processed their data as follows. SOAPnuke was used to process the raw data, with reads discarded if the reads contained adapters or uncalled bases, had a mean Phred below 15, or lacked an exact constant-primer or identifier match. High-quality paired reads were merged using COPE v1.2.5, and each unique nucleotide sequence was defined as a clonotype. MiTCR v1.1 was used to align clonotypes to the IMGT TRBV, TRBD and TRBJ reference segments. The analysis was restricted to V-J combinations with a frequency above 0.0001, which together covered 99.2% of the repertoires. The TCS score was defined as the ratio of F50 (clonal expansion) to E x V (chaos), calculated using BLOSUM62-based TCRdist between CDR3 peptides within each V-J. Welch's t-statistics and random forest reduced some 510 V-J features to 10 to 15, which were used in a naive Bayes classifier (R e1071). In-frame beta chains were kept once TCRdb had trimmed the public reads at Q25 with fastp and called clones with MiXCR. Here each entry gathers all rows of one CDR3 protein and keeps the most common genes and DNA. The V and J calls follow TCRdb's processing rather than the paper's. In this sample the table shows more than 500,000 distinct CDR3 sequences, 15% to 20% of which occur a single time. The biggest ten clones account for 3.8% of the sample.

The table lists this clonotype with many counts. The antigen it binds to is not known. Within one base of it there is no much larger clone, and no base qualities were kept. The CDR3 starts with the cysteine, ends with the phenylalanine, and has 15 residues. CDR3 DNA only is kept here, 45 bases in frame from base 1. CDR1 SGHVS and CDR2 FQNEAQ are derived from the germline V gene. The junction shows trimming of 5 bases on V and 5 bases on J, and the gene matches do not reach 9 bases of it. Stable Graves' hyperthyroidism was defined as the absence of progression to ophthalmopathy over 18 months of follow-up. The hyperthyroidism patients were between 18 and 65 years old and newly diagnosed, with a disease duration of less than 2 months. The study excluded patients with uncontrolled infections, other autoimmune diseases, pregnancy or lactation. Diagnoses were based on clinical symptoms, serum thyroxine and TRAb, thyroid ultrasound and orbital computed tomography. PBMCs were separated from roughly 9.3 ml of fresh peripheral blood using Ficoll-Paque density gradient centrifugation. Total RNA was extracted using Trizol reagent, and RNA quality was assessed on an Agilent 2100 Bioanalyzer.

Material: blood. This chain is built from TRBV7-8 and TRBJ2-1; TRBD1 matches 7 bases in the middle. This TCR came from a woman aged 25 to 39 with Graves' hyperthyroidism. The CDR3 corresponds to CASSLYDQGDNEQFF. DNA sequence: TGTGCCAGCAGCCTTTACGACCAGGGGGACAATGAGCAGTTCTTC.